The 17 T cell receptor beta chains presented below share a single source sample, sequenced in a study of blood T cell repertoires in COVID-19. Generated by immunoSEQ multiplex PCR, the TCRdb table keeps only in-frame clones and is missing some. The table records approximately 240,000 clones, less than 90% of them present only once. The sequenced sample consisted of peripheral blood. These receptors were taken from a woman of 80 years or more with active or convalescent COVID-19.

The gene calls are TRBV15 and TRBJ2-7, with a possible D match to TRBD1 (5 bases). The V end was cut by 0 bases, the J end by 12 bases, with 24 bases between. This CDR3 contains 16 residues. Germline loops: CDR1 LNHNV, CDR2 YYDKDF (reference sequence). The CDR3 sequence is CATSRDIFIDSVARYF. DNA for the CDR3: TGTGCCACCAGCAGAGATATCTTTATAGACAGCGTCGCCCGGTACTTC.

The chain couples TRBV6-6 to TRBJ1-2; D perhaps matches TRBD1 (5 bases). V lost 5 bases and J lost 6, with 16 bases in between. Germline CDR1 reads MNHNY; CDR2 reads SVGAGI (reference sequence). The CDR3 sequence is 14 residues long. CDR3 in DNA: TGTGCCAGCAGTCTAGAATCGGGGGGAAATGGCTACACCTTC. Protein: CASSLESGGNGYTF.

Turning to this clone: The junction differs from germline at one of its ends, possibly a read error. The chain employs TRBV5-6 and TRBJ2-7, with 7 bases fitting TRBD1. The CDR3 spans 12 residues. In germline, CDR1 is SGHDT, CDR2 YYEEEE. The CDR3 coding sequence is TGTGCCAGCAGCTCCCGACAGGGAAGATTCGACTTC. Translated: CASSSRQGRFDF.

The rearrangement joins TRBV19 to TRBJ1-2; possible D gene TRBD1, 5 bases. The germline V gene encodes CDR1 LNHDA and CDR2 SQIVND (reference sequence). The CDR3 sequence is 15 residues long. V was pared by 6 bases and J by 0 bases, with 14 bases between. The CDR3: CASRGLGEANYGYTF. As DNA, the CDR3 is TGTGCCAGTAGGGGGCTTGGCGAAGCTAACTATGGCTACACCTTC. The full variable domain, with the rest looked up from reference TRBV19 and TRBJ1-2, is DGGITQSPKYLFRKEGQNVTLSCEQNLNHDAMYWYRQDPGQGLRLIYYSQIVNDFQKGDIAEGYSVSREKKESFPLTVTSAQKNPTAFYLCASRGLGEANYGYTFGSGTRLTVV.

This clone is a singleton in its sample. The J gene is TRBJ1-2, the V gene TRBV15, with 10 positions matching TRBD1. CDR3 length: 19 residues. V trimming: 2 bases; J trimming: 6 bases; junction bases outside the gene matches: 18. Germline V gene lookup returns CDR1 LNHNV and CDR2 YYDKDF (reference sequence). Here the CDR3 DNA reads TGTGCCACCAGCAGAAATCCTCCAACGACAGGGGGCGATGCTAATGGCTACACCTTC. Protein: CATSRNPPTTGGDANGYTF. Drawing the rest from reference TRBV15 and TRBJ1-2, the complete variable domain is DAMVIQNPRYQVTQFGKPVTLSCSQTLNHNVMYWYQQKSSQAPKLLFHYYDKDFNNEADTPDNFQSRRPNTSFCFLDIRSPGLGDTAMYLCATSRNPPTTGGDANGYTFGSGTRLTVV.

In its sample, this clone was seen once. This rearrangement joins TRBV5-4 to TRBJ2-1; perhaps TRBD1 as D (5 bases). Germline V gene lookup returns CDR1 SGHNT and CDR2 YYREEE (reference sequence). V was cut by 3 bases and J by 0 bases, with 16 bases left in between. The CDR3 runs to 17 residues. The CDR3 DNA is TGTGCCAGCAGCTCCCCGAAGGGGTCAAACTCCTACAATGAGCAGTTCTTC. As protein: CASSSPKGSNSYNEQFF.

This chain uses TRBV7-2 with TRBJ2-3; 7 bases match TRBD2. The J segment lost 5 bases and the V segment lost 0 bases, leaving 2 bases of the junction unmatched. Germline V gene data show CDR1 as SGHTA and CDR2 as FQGNSA. The CDR3 has 14 residues. The CDR3 nucleotides are TGTGCCAGCAGCTTAGCGTCGGGGGGAGATACGCAGTATTTT. It specifies CASSLASGGDTQYF.

V is TRBV5-1 and J is TRBJ2-1; 8 nucleotides align to TRBD2. CDR3 length: 16 residues. V gave up 4 bases and J gave up 1 base; unmatched junction bases: 7. CDR1 and CDR2 from the germline V gene are SGHRS and YFSETQ. The chain's CDR3 is CASSPAGGGSYNEQFF. The CDR3 coding sequence is TGCGCCAGCAGCCCCGCGGGGGGCGGTTCCTACAATGAGCAGTTCTTC.

The chain uses TRBV7-8 and TRBJ2-1; 13 bases line up with TRBD2. V lost 2 bases, J lost 12 bases, and 10 bases stayed unmatched. The CDR3 has 16 amino acids. Germline V CDR1 and CDR2: SGHVS, FQNEAQ. The CDR3, as DNA: TGTGCCAGCAGCTTACTTCCACGCGGGACTAGCGGGACGCAGTTCTTC. It specifies CASSLLPRGTSGTQFF. Filled out from reference TRBV7-8 and TRBJ2-1, the complete variable domain reads GAGVSQSPRYKVAKRGQDVALRCDPISGHVSLFWYQQALGQGPEFLTYFQNEAQLDKSGLPSDRFFAERPEGSVSTLKIQRTQQEDSAVYLCASSLLPRGTSGTQFFGPGTRLTVL.

This chain connects TRBV19 to TRBJ2-1; 9 bases agree with TRBD2. The CDR3 is 14 amino acids. Germline V gene data show CDR1 as LNHDA and CDR2 as SQIVND (reference sequence). The V gene end was trimmed by 3 bases and the J gene end by 7 bases; junction bases not matched to a gene: 4. The CDR3 nucleotides read TGTGCCAGTAGTATCGCTAGCGGGATTAATGAGCAGTTCTTC. This gives the protein CASSIASGINEQFF.

This clone has just a few counts. The chain is built from TRBV5-1 and TRBJ2-5, with 12 bases that match TRBD1. Germline V gives CDR1 SGHRS, CDR2 YFSETQ. Trimming removed 4 bases from V and 4 bases from J; junction bases left unmatched: 8. This CDR3 spans 16 amino acids. The CDR3 sequence: CASSRTGTGGAETQYF. DNA for the CDR3: TGCGCCAGCAGCCGTACCGGGACAGGGGGCGCAGAGACCCAGTACTTC.

The V and J genes are TRBV9 and TRBJ2-7; a weak D match, TRBD1 (6 bases). This CDR3 has 13 amino acids. CDR1 and CDR2 (germline): SGDLS, YYNGEE. The ends were cut back, 3 bases at V and 6 bases at J, with 13 bases in the middle. The chain's CDR3 is CASSAPGVVEQYF. CDR3 nucleotide sequence: TGTGCCAGCAGCGCGCCAGGGGTGGTCGAGCAGTACTTC.

V and J are TRBV6-1 and TRBJ2-3; D remains ambiguous. V lost 6 bases to trimming and J lost 5 bases, with 9 bases between them. The CDR3 spans 12 residues. The germline gives CDR1 MNHNS, CDR2 SASEGT. CDR3 coding DNA: TGTGCCAGCAGAGTCCCCGGAGATACGCAGTATTTT. It specifies CASRVPGDTQYF.

V is TRBV29-1 and J is TRBJ2-5, with 13 bases matching TRBD2. Per germline, CDR1 SQVTM and CDR2 ANQGSEA. V lost 5 bases to trimming and J lost 1 base; unmatched junction nucleotides: 7. The CDR3 sequence is 16 residues long. CDR3 amino acids: CSVQRTSGGPQETQYF. CDR3 DNA: TGCAGCGTTCAACGGACTAGCGGGGGCCCCCAAGAGACCCAGTACTTC.

This chain uses TRBV28 with TRBJ1-2; TRBD1 matches at 8 bases. The CDR3 contains 13 residues. With V trimmed by 10 bases and J by 5 bases, 9 bases remained unmatched. Germline CDR1 reads MDHEN; CDR2 reads SYDVKM. DNA for the CDR3: TGTGCCACCCGGACAGGGCAGTGGTATGGCTACACCTTC. This sequence encodes CATRTGQWYGYTF.

This chain links TRBV19 with TRBJ2-3, with 12 bases aligning to TRBD2. This CDR3 region has 21 residues. CDR1 LNHDA and CDR2 SQIVND come from the germline V gene (reference sequence). V was clipped by 4 bases and J by 2 bases; unmatched bases: 19. The CDR3 region has the DNA TGTGCCAGTAGTAGCGGGACACTGCCCGCTAGCGGGAGGGCCCTCACAGATACGCAGTATTTT. As protein: CASSSGTLPASGRALTDTQYF.

This clone was seen a handful of times. J is TRBJ2-1 and V is TRBV5-4; D may be TRBD2 (5 bases). Trimming took off 0 bases at V and 6 bases at J, with 13 bases between the two ends. There are 15 residues in the CDR3. Germline V lookup: CDR1 SGHNT, CDR2 YYREEE (reference sequence). CDR3 protein: CASSLESRRGNEQFF. Here the CDR3 DNA reads TGTGCCAGCAGCTTGGAATCCCGACGGGGCAATGAGCAGTTCTTC. Using reference TRBV5-4 and TRBJ2-1 for the parts outside the CDR3, the full variable domain is ETGVTQSPTHLIKTRGQQVTLRCSSQSGHNTVSWYQQALGQGPQFIFQYYREEENGRGNFPPRFSGLQFPNYSSELNVNALELDDSALYLCASSLESRRGNEQFFGPGTRLTVL.